This TCR beta chain was captured by sequencing in a study of cytomegalovirus exposure and HLA in healthy donors. Findings and limits, study-wide: When presence/absence was analysed, sequencing depth was taken to be roughly uniform across donors. TCR beta chain V- and J-gene trimming was linked, in a later analysis, to a missense variant in DCLRE1C.

The CDR3 extends over 15 amino acids. The V gene lost 8 bases and the J gene lost 3 bases, with 17 bases spanning the gap. CDR1 is MNHEY, CDR2 SVGAGI, per germline. The PCR had 60 Vbeta and 13 Jbeta primers. Assay: immunoSEQ multiplex PCR; the TCRdb copy retains only in-frame clones and omits some. The sample lists about 200,000 clones, 65% to 85% occurring once. Comment on this clone: The antigen is undetermined.

At the time of sampling, donors were nominally healthy, though unrecorded immune exposures were likely. The sequence came from a man between 25 and 39 years old in good health and CMV-seronegative. This chain joins TRBV6-5 and TRBJ1-3, with D possibly being TRBD1 (5 bases). Sequences were obtained from PBMCs. CDR3 DNA sequence: TGTGCCAGCGCAATTGACAGATACCATGGAAACACCATATATTTT. As protein: CASAIDRYHGNTIYF.